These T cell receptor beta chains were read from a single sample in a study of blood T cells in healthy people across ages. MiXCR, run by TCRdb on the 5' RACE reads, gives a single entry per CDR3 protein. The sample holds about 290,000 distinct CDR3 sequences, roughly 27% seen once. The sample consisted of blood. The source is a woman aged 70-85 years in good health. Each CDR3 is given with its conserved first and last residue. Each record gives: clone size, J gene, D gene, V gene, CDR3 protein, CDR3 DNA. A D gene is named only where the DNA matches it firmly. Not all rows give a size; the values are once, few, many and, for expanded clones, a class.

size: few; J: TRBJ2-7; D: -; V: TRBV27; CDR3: CASSSFGGGKGEQYF; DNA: TGTGCCAGCAGTTCTTTTGGAGGCGGCAAGGGCGAGCAGTACTTC
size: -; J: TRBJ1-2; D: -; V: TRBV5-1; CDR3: CAFYTWTWSDRFYTF; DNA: TGCGCCTTTTATACTTGGACGTGGTCGGATAGATTCTACACCTTC
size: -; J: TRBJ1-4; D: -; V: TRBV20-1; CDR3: CSATWGRPNEKLFF; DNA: TGCAGTGCCACGTGGGGACGGCCTAATGAAAAACTGTTTTTT
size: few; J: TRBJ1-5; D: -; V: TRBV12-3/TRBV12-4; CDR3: CASNPLRGLGPQHF; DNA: TGTGCCAGCAATCCCCTCAGGGGCTTGGGGCCCCAGCATTTT
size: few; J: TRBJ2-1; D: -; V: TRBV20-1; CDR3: CSAYRGVRSDEQFF; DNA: TGCAGTGCTTATAGGGGGGTACGGTCCGACGAGCAGTTCTTC
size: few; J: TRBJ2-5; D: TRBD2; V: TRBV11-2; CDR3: CASSVSGPQETQYF; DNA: TGTGCCAGCAGCGTTAGCGGGCCGCAAGAGACCCAGTACTTC
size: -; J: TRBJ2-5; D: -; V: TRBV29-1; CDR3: CSVLGSPGETQYF; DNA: TGCAGCGTTTTGGGGTCCCCGGGGGAGACCCAGTACTTC
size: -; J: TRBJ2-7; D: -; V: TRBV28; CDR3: CASSDSSPYEQYF; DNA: TGTGCCAGCAGTGACTCGAGTCCCTACGAGCAGTACTTC
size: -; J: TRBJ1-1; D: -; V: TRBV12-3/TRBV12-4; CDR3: CASSLGIGRIGVAFF; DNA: TGTGCCAGCAGTTTAGGCATAGGGAGGATTGGTGTAGCTTTCTTT
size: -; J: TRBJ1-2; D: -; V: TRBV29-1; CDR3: CSATFGYGYTF; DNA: TGCAGCGCCACATTCGGCTATGGCTACACCTTC
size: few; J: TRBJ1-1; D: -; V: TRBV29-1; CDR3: CSVVPGHTEAFF; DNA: TGCAGCGTTGTCCCTGGGCACACTGAAGCTTTCTTT
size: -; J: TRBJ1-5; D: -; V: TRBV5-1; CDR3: CASRGDLHQPRHF; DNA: TGCGCCAGCAGGGGGGACTTACATCAGCCCCGGCATTTT
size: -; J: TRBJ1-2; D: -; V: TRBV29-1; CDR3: CSVGLGVGGTNYGYTF; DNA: TGCAGCGTTGGCTTGGGAGTCGGGGGCACCAACTATGGCTACACCTTC
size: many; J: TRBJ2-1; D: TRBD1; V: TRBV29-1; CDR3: CSVAQGVGSEQFF; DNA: TGCAGCGTTGCACAGGGGGTTGGAAGTGAGCAGTTCTTC
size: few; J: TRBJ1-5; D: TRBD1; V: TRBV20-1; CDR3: CSARDSTAGGQHF; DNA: TGCAGTGCTAGAGATAGCACCGCAGGGGGCCAGCATTTT
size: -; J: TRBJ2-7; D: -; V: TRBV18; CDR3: CASSPMGIEQYF; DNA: TGTGCCAGCTCACCAATGGGGATCGAGCAGTACTTC
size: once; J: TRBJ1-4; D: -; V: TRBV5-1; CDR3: CASSEPANEKLFF; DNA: TGCGCCAGCAGTGAGCCAGCAAATGAAAAACTGTTTTTT
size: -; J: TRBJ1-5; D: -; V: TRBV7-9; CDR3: CASSPVGASNQPQHF; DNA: TGTGCCAGCAGCCCAGTAGGGGCCAGCAATCAGCCCCAGCATTTT
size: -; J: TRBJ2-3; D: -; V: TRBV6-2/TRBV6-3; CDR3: CASSYKDTDTQYF; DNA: TGTGCCAGCAGTTACAAGGACACAGATACGCAGTATTTT
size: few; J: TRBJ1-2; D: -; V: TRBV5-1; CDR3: CASSWGRTNGYTF; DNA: TGCGCCAGCAGCTGGGGGAGGACAAATGGCTACACCTTC
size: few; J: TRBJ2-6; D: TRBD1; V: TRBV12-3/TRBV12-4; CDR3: CASRWTGGGSGANVLTF; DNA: TGTGCCAGCAGGTGGACAGGGGGGGGCTCTGGGGCCAACGTCCTGACTTTC
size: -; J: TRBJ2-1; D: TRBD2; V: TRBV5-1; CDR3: CASSSRTSDTNEQFF; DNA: TGCGCCAGCAGCTCTCGTACTAGCGACACCAATGAGCAGTTCTTC
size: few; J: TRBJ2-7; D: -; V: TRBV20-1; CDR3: CSAAGPLMEYEQYF; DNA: TGCAGTGCTGCCGGGCCCCTAATGGAGTACGAGCAGTACTTC
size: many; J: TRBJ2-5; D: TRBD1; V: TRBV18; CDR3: CASGMGQKETQYF; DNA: TGTGCCAGCGGAATGGGACAGAAAGAGACCCAGTACTTC
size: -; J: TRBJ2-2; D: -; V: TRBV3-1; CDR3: CASSPGRQVRAGELFF; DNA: TGTGCCAGCAGCCCAGGGCGGCAGGTTAGGGCCGGGGAGCTGTTTTTT
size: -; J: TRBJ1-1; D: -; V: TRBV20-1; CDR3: CSARRTVNTEAFF; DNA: TGCAGTGCTAGAAGGACAGTGAACACTGAAGCTTTCTTT
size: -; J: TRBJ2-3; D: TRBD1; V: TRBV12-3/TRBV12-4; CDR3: CASSLARGTGWTDTQYF; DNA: TGTGCCAGCAGTTTAGCGCGGGGGACAGGGTGGACAGATACGCAGTATTTT
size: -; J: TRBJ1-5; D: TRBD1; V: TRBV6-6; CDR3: CASSYSATGVGQPQHF; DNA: TGTGCCAGCAGTTACTCAGCAACAGGGGTCGGGCAGCCCCAGCATTTT
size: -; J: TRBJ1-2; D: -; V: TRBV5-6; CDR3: CASSSFTRKAGGGYTF; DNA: TGTGCCAGCAGCTCTTTCACCCGTAAAGCGGGAGGAGGCTACACCTTC
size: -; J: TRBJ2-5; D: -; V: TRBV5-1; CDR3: CASSLRSKGETQYF; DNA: TGCGCCAGCAGCTTACGGTCGAAGGGAGAGACCCAGTACTTC
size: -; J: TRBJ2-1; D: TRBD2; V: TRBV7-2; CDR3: CASSSGLSETQGTQCF; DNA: TGTGCCAGCAGCTCGGGACTATCGGAGACCCAAGGGACCCAGTGCTTC
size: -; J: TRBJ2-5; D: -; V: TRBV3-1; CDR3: CASSRTDNYETQYF; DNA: TGTGCCAGCAGCCGCACGGACAACTACGAGACCCAGTACTTC
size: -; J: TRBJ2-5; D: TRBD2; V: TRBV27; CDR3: CASSKPGGETQYF; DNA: TGTGCCAGCAGTAAGCCGGGGGGAGAGACCCAGTACTTC
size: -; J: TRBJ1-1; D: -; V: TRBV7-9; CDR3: CASGGTGLEAFF; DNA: TGTGCCAGCGGGGGTACCGGGCTTGAAGCTTTCTTT
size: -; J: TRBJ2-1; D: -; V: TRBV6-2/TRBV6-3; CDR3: CASSFTYYNEQFF; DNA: TGTGCCAGCAGTTTCACCTATTACAATGAGCAGTTCTTC
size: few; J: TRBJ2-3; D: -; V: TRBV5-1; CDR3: CASSLGSGGTDTQYF; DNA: TGCGCCAGCAGCTTGGGGAGCGGTGGAACAGATACGCAGTATTTT
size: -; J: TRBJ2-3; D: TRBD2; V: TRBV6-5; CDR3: CASSRTSGRATDTQYF; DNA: TGTGCCAGCAGTCGGACTAGCGGGAGGGCCACAGATACGCAGTATTTT